This T cell receptor beta chain was obtained from a study of cytomegalovirus exposure and HLA in healthy donors. Findings and limits, study-wide: Data from an earlier analysis indicated that most TCR beta V segments were productive either about 87% or about 30% of the time. The availability of immune exposure information extended only to CMV serostatus. A missense variant in DCLRE1C was later tied to TCR beta V- and J-gene trimming.

With respect to this clone: Its antigen remains unknown.

It was with 60 Vbeta and 13 Jbeta primers that the PCR ran. The method was immunoSEQ multiplex PCR; TCRdb's version includes in-frame clones alone and lacks a portion of them. The sample has 95,000 to 150,000 clones; more than 60% are singletons. CDR3 length equals 15 residues. V was pared by 2 bases and J by 8 bases, with 7 bases of the junction left unmatched. CDR1 SGHDN and CDR2 FVKESK come from the germline V gene. The sequence was collected from a woman in her 40s in good health and CMV-seronegative. The chain carries TRBV14 and TRBJ2-4; 9 bases map to TRBD1. Input material: PBMCs. CDR3 sequence reads: CASSQTGQGSYIQYF. In DNA form, the CDR3 reads TGTGCCAGCAGCCAAACCGGACAGGGGTCATACATTCAGTACTTC. Full variable domain (rest looked up from reference TRBV14 and TRBJ2-4): EAGVTQFPSHSVIEKGQTVTLRCDPISGHDNLYWYRRVMGKEIKFLLHFVKESKQDESGMPNNRFLAERTGGTYSTLKVQPAELEDSGVYFCASSQTGQGSYIQYFGAGTRLSVL.